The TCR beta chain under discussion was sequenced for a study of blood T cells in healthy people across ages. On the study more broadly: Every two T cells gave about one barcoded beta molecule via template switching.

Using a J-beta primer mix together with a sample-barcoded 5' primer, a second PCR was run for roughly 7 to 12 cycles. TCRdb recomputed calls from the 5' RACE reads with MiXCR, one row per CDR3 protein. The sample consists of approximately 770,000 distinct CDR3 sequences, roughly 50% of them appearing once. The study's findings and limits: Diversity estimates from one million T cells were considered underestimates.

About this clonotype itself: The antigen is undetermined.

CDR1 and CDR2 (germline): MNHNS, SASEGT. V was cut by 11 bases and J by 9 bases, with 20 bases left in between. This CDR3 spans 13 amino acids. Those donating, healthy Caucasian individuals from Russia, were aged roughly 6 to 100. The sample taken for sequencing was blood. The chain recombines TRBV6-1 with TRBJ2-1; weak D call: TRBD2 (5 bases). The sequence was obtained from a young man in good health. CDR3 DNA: TGTGCCGCCATGGGAGTTGGTATCGGTGAGCAGTTCTTC. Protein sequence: CAAMGVGIGEQFF.